The clone carrying this T cell receptor beta chain showed up just once. As yet, its antigen is unknown. A second PCR, run for about 7 to 11 cycles, used a sample-barcoded 5' primer plus a J-beta primer mix. TCRdb redid the calling of the 5' RACE reads with MiXCR, one entry per CDR3 protein. The table shows about 970,000 distinct CDR3 sequences, with just over 50% occurring only once. This sample was taken from a study of blood T cells in healthy people across ages. Regarding the study as a whole: Donors of long life had a larger count of naive CD4+ cells and greater diversity than aged donors.

CDR1 is SQVTM, CDR2 ANQGSEA, per germline. The CDR3 length is 13 residues. V lost 7 bases to trimming and J lost 4 bases, with 16 bases between them. The chain joins TRBV29-1 to TRBJ1-1, with D tentatively TRBD1 (6 bases). The receptor comes from a woman aged 60-70 years in good health. Material for sequencing was blood. The CDR3 nucleotides are TGCAGCGCGGCGACAGGCCCCCCCACTGAAGCTTTCTTT. Translated, it gives CSAATGPPTEAFF.